The 10 T cell receptor beta chains in this list originate from one sample, sequenced in a study of blood T cell repertoires in COVID-19. Measured with immunoSEQ multiplex PCR; TCRdb has only the in-frame clones, and not every one. The sample yields about 180,000 clones, around four fifths seen once. Specimen: peripheral blood. The receptors derive from a woman aged 70-85 years with COVID-19, enrolled during active disease.

The V and J genes are TRBV5-1 and TRBJ1-1, with D perhaps TRBD1 (5 bases). V lost 3 bases and J lost 5, with 17 bases in between. Germline assignment: CDR1 SGHRS and CDR2 YFSETQ. The CDR3 runs 15 residues. DNA of the CDR3: TGCGCCAGCAGCTCGAGGGGCAGCGGGAGAACTGAAGCTTTCTTT. This sequence encodes CASSSRGSGRTEAFF.

The chain couples TRBV4-1 to TRBJ1-6, with TRBD1 matching 8 bases. Germline V CDR1 and CDR2: MGHRA, YSYEKL. J lost 10 bases, V lost 1 base, and 6 bases had no gene match. The CDR3 length is 15 residues. This chain's CDR3 is CASSQVQGDWSPLHF. The CDR3 coding sequence is TGCGCCAGCAGCCAAGTACAGGGGGATTGGTCACCCCTCCACTTT.

The V and J genes are TRBV7-2 and TRBJ1-1, with TRBD1 identical over 7 bases. The CDR3 consists of 14 residues. Germline V gene sequence: CDR1 SGHTA, CDR2 FQGNSA. V lost 5 bases and J lost 4; bases outside the gene matches: 7. The CDR3 loop is CASSGNRGITEAFF. CDR3 coding DNA: TGTGCCAGCAGCGGTAACAGGGGTATCACTGAAGCTTTCTTT.

The chain links TRBV24-1 to TRBJ2-1, with 10 positions matching TRBD1. V lost 2 bases to trimming and J lost 4 bases; unmatched junction nucleotides: 7. The length of the CDR3 is 17 residues. Germline lookup yields CDR1 KGHDR and CDR2 SFDVKD. As DNA, the CDR3 is TGTGCCACCAGTGATTCACCGGGACAGGGGCAATACAATGAGCAGTTCTTC. Its translation: CATSDSPGQGQYNEQFF.

The CDR3 loop reads CASSLSSGGPGGYTF. For the CDR3, the DNA is TGTGCCAGCAGTTTATCGAGTGGAGGGCCCGGCGGCTACACCTTC. The V and J genes are TRBV27 and TRBJ1-2; unclear D gene. V lost 0 bases and J lost 8, with 16 bases in between. This CDR3 is built from 15 residues. Germline CDR1 is MNHEY and CDR2 is SMNVEV (reference sequence).

This clone was seen a single time. The J gene is TRBJ2-2, the V gene TRBV9, with TRBD2 identical over 8 bases. The CDR3 totals 15 residues. Germline V CDR1 and CDR2: SGDLS, YYNGEE. The junction had 5 bases not matched to a gene; V was cut back by 4 bases and J by 3 bases. CDR3 protein: CASSTGTRDTGELFF. In DNA, the CDR3 is TGTGCCAGCAGCACCGGGACTAGAGACACCGGGGAGCTGTTTTTT.

The chain couples TRBV19 to TRBJ1-1; D may be TRBD1 (5 bases). CDR3 length: 15 residues. The germline gives CDR1 LNHDA, CDR2 SQIVND (reference sequence). The V end lost 6 bases, the J end lost 0 bases, and 14 bases lay between the germline ends. This chain's CDR3 is CASRLRDGMNTEAFF. CDR3 nucleotides: TGTGCCAGTAGGCTCAGGGATGGAATGAACACTGAAGCTTTCTTT.

This chain joins TRBV2 and TRBJ2-1; 11 bases are a match to TRBD2. CDR1 SNHLY and CDR2 FYNNEI come from the germline V gene. Trimming cost V 11 bases and J 4 bases; bases outside gene matches: 7. CDR3 length equals 14 residues. CDR3 DNA: TGTGCCGGGCGACTAGCGGGGCTTTACAATGAGCAGTTCTTC. Encoded protein: CAGRLAGLYNEQFF. Full variable domain (outside the CDR3, taken from reference TRBV2 and TRBJ2-1): EPEVTQTPSHQVTQMGQEVILRCVPISNHLYFYWYRQILGQKVEFLVSFYNNEISEKSEIFDDQFSVERPDGSNFTLKIRSTKLEDSAMYFCAGRLAGLYNEQFFGPGTRLTVL.

CDR3 coding DNA: TGTGCCAGCAGTTACGGAGCGGGAGTTCGGTCGAATGAGCAGTTCTTC. Its translation is CASSYGAGVRSNEQFF. This chain connects TRBV6-5 to TRBJ2-1, with 8 bases that match TRBD2. V trimming: 2 bases; J trimming: 7 bases; junction bases outside the gene matches: 10. Germline assignment: CDR1 MNHEY and CDR2 SVGAGI. CDR3 length: 16 amino acids.

The rearrangement links TRBV7-2 to TRBJ2-1, with D maybe TRBD1 (6 bases). The germline V gene encodes CDR1 SGHTA and CDR2 FQGNSA. V lost 4 bases and J 5 bases, leaving 12 bases between the germline ends. There are 14 residues in the CDR3. The CDR3 sequence: CASSSFTGHNEQFF. CDR3 DNA sequence: TGTGCCAGCAGCTCCTTCACAGGGCACAATGAGCAGTTCTTC.